A single sample is the source of the 25 T cell receptor beta chains below, sequenced in a study of T cell responses to AZD1222 COVID-19 vaccine. TCRdb's table, derived via immunoSEQ multiplex PCR, lists solely in-frame clones and lacks some. Of 150,000 to 200,000 clones listed, around 92% are singletons. Source: peripheral blood, taken on day 0 of AZD1222 vaccination. Receptor source: an adult in good health.

The J gene is TRBJ2-3, the V gene TRBV19; 8 nucleotides agree with TRBD2. Trimming at V came to 4 bases and at J to 4 bases, leaving 13 bases not matched to a gene. This CDR3 comprises 17 residues. Germline V gene sequence: CDR1 LNHDA, CDR2 SQIVND (reference sequence). CDR3 region: CASSNYGGGTYPDTQYF. DNA of the CDR3: TGTGCCAGTAGTAATTACGGCGGGGGGACTTATCCAGATACGCAGTATTTT.

The chain recombines TRBV27 with TRBJ2-7, with 8 bases identical to TRBD1. CDR3 length: 15 residues. J gave up 1 base and V 8 bases, and 10 bases lay outside the gene matches. Per germline, CDR1 MNHEY and CDR2 SMNVEV (reference sequence). The CDR3 sequence: CASLKIGTGSYEQYF. In DNA, the CDR3 is TGTGCCAGCCTAAAAATTGGGACAGGATCCTACGAGCAGTACTTC.

This clone was observed a few times. V and J are TRBV6-5 and TRBJ1-5; D gene ambiguous. CDR1 and CDR2 from the germline V gene are MNHEY and SVGAGI. V shed 5 bases and J shed 0 bases, with 11 bases lying between them. The CDR3 is 15 amino acids. The CDR3 sequence is CASSPEKYSNQPQHF. DNA for the CDR3: TGTGCCAGCAGTCCAGAGAAATATAGCAATCAGCCCCAGCATTTT.

The V and J genes are TRBV4-1 and TRBJ1-1, with D unresolved. Germline CDR1 is MGHRA and CDR2 is YSYEKL. The CDR3 extends over 14 amino acids. Trimming removed 4 bases from V and 0 bases from J, with 9 bases in between. The CDR3 DNA follows: TGCGCCAGCAGCCCCCAGGAGATGAACACTGAAGCTTTCTTT. It is translated as CASSPQEMNTEAFF.

This sequence joins TRBV28 and TRBJ2-3; the D is unclear. This CDR3 region has 14 residues. Trimming removed 4 bases at V and 1 base at J, with 9 bases between. Looked up from germline, CDR1 is MDHEN and CDR2 is SYDVKM. The CDR3 loop reads CASSSTDRTDTQYF. The CDR3 region has the DNA TGTGCCAGCAGTTCAACTGATCGCACAGATACGCAGTATTTT. The full variable domain, in which reference TRBV28 and TRBJ2-3 provide the parts outside the CDR3, is DVKVTQSSRYLVKRTGEKVFLECVQDMDHENMFWYRQDPGLGLRLIYFSYDVKMKEKGDIPEGYSVSREKKERFSLILESASTNQTSMYLCASSSTDRTDTQYFGPGTRLTVL.

The chain employs TRBV4-2 and TRBJ2-5; 9 bases match TRBD2. Germline CDR1 reads LGHNA; CDR2 reads YNFKEQ. V dropped 0 bases and J dropped 2; count of bases not matched to a gene: 22. The CDR3 contains 22 residues. DNA for the CDR3: TGTGCCAGCAGCCAAGATGCCGCCCTGTATAGCGGGGGCGCTCCCGGGCAAGAGACCCAGTACTTC. As protein: CASSQDAALYSGGAPGQETQYF.

This chain links TRBV27 with TRBJ2-5; unclear D gene. CDR1 MNHEY and CDR2 SMNVEV come from the germline V gene (reference sequence). This CDR3 spans 14 amino acids. V dropped 9 bases and J dropped 2 bases, with 16 bases sitting between them. CDR3 protein: CASSPRVPQETQYF. In nucleotides, the CDR3 is TGTGCCAGTTCTCCCCGGGTCCCTCAAGAGACCCAGTACTTC.

CDR3 sequence (DNA): TGTGCCAGCAGCGAGGGAGTTTATGGGGCCAACGTCCTGACTTTC. This codes for CASSEGVYGANVLTF. The genes are TRBV7-2 and TRBJ2-6, with a weak D call TRBD2 (5 bases). Germline V lookup: CDR1 SGHTA, CDR2 FQGNSA. Trimming cost V 5 bases and J 3 bases, with 11 bases left between them. The CDR3 sequence is 15 residues long.

The chain's CDR3 is CASGGGGPNEKLFF. CDR3 sequence (DNA): TGCGCCAGCGGTGGGGGTGGGCCTAATGAAAAACTGTTTTTT. The chain carries TRBV5-1 and TRBJ1-4; weak D call: TRBD1 (5 bases). The CDR3 extends over 14 amino acids. Per germline, CDR1 SGHRS and CDR2 YFSETQ. Trimming pared 7 bases from V and 3 bases from J, leaving 13 bases between. The full variable domain, rest sourced from reference TRBV5-1 and TRBJ1-4, is KAGVTQTPRYLIKTRGQQVTLSCSPISGHRSVSWYQQTPGQGLQFLFEYFSETQRNKGNFPGRFSGRQFSNSRSEMNVSTLELGDSALYLCASGGGGPNEKLFFGSGTQLSVL.

The chain has TRBV7-3 and TRBJ2-3, with D maybe TRBD1 (5 bases). The CDR3 length is 14 residues. The V end was cut by 4 bases, the J end by 5 bases, with 13 bases between. In germline, CDR1 is SGHTA, CDR2 FQGTGA. The DNA of the CDR3 is TGTGCCAGCAGCTGGGCTCAGGGTGGAGATACGCAGTATTTT. This codes for CASSWAQGGDTQYF.

This sequence joins TRBV27 and TRBJ2-5; 10 positions match TRBD2. V lost 4 bases to trimming and J lost 5 bases; unmatched junction nucleotides: 7. The CDR3 is made up of 15 amino acids. Germline CDR1 reads MNHEY; CDR2 reads SMNVEV (reference sequence). The CDR3 DNA sequence: TGTGCCAGCAGTTCCCCACTAGCGGGAAAGGAGACCCAGTACTTC. Translated, it gives CASSSPLAGKETQYF.

This chain uses TRBV11-2 with TRBJ1-2, with D perhaps matching TRBD1 (6 bases). The germline V gene encodes CDR1 SGHAT and CDR2 FQNNGV. This CDR3 comprises 15 residues. With 0 bases removed from V and 2 bases from J, the gap between germline ends came to 10 bases. The CDR3: CASSLEAGANYGYTF. In nucleotides, the CDR3 is TGTGCCAGCAGCTTAGAAGCGGGGGCCAACTATGGCTACACCTTC. Together with reference TRBV11-2 and TRBJ1-2, the CDR3 gives the full variable domain: EAGVAQSPRYKIIEKRQSVAFWCNPISGHATLYWYQQILGQGPKLLIQFQNNGVVDDSQLPKDRFSAERLKGVDSTLKIQPAKLEDSAVYLCASSLEAGANYGYTFGSGTRLTVV.

The genes are TRBV6-5 and TRBJ1-3, with D possibly being TRBD1 (6 bases). V lost 4 bases and J lost 3, with 16 bases in between. The length of the CDR3 is 16 residues. In germline, CDR1 is MNHEY, CDR2 SVGAGI. CDR3 DNA sequence: TGTGCCAGCAGTTTGCGCTCGGGGGGGCTTGGAAACACCATATATTTT. It translates to CASSLRSGGLGNTIYF.

This sequence joins TRBV5-1 and TRBJ2-2, with D possibly TRBD2 on 5 matching bases. The CDR3 loop spans 16 amino acids. Germline CDR1 SGHRS, CDR2 YFSETQ. Between the trimmed V and J ends, which lost 5 bases and 1 base, there was a span of 15 bases. The CDR3 sequence is CASRHSAGWNTGELFF. The DNA for the CDR3 is TGCGCCAGCAGGCATTCTGCGGGCTGGAACACCGGGGAGCTGTTTTTT.

This rearrangement joins TRBV10-3 to TRBJ1-4; D gene unclear. This CDR3 spans 14 amino acids. Germline V gene sequence: CDR1 ENHRY, CDR2 SYGVKD. V shed 2 bases and J shed 8 bases, with 12 bases lying between them. CDR3 in amino acids: CAISEGRGPEKLFF. For the CDR3, the DNA is TGTGCCATCAGTGAGGGTCGGGGTCCGGAAAAACTGTTTTTT.

This clone has only one observation. This rearrangement joins TRBV19 to TRBJ1-2; D gene uncertain. Germline V gene sequence: CDR1 LNHDA, CDR2 SQIVND (reference sequence). The CDR3 contains 14 residues. V dropped 5 bases and J dropped 4 bases, with 14 bases sitting between them. CDR3 DNA: TGTGCCAGTAGTTCCAAACAGAGTTTCTATGGCTACACCTTC. Amino acids: CASSSKQSFYGYTF.

V is TRBV27 and J is TRBJ1-1, with D maybe TRBD1 (6 bases). The V end lost 2 bases, the J end lost 1 base, and 14 bases lay between the germline ends. Germline V gene lookup returns CDR1 MNHEY and CDR2 SMNVEV (reference sequence). This CDR3 has 16 amino acids. The CDR3 region has the DNA TGTGCCAGCAGTTTAAAAGGGGGGGCGCCGAACACTGAAGCTTTCTTT. Translating gives CASSLKGGAPNTEAFF.

The chain combines TRBV18 with TRBJ2-7; D unclear. This CDR3 comprises 14 residues. Deletions cut 3 bases from V and 7 bases from J, with 16 bases between. Per germline, CDR1 KGHSH and CDR2 LQKENI. CDR3 residues: CASSPLALGDEQYF. CDR3 coding DNA: TGTGCCAGCTCACCGCTCGCCCTTGGAGATGAGCAGTACTTC.

This chain links TRBV18 with TRBJ2-2, with D hard to call. CDR1 KGHSH and CDR2 LQKENI come from the germline V gene. With 0 bases removed from V and 0 bases from J, the gap between germline ends came to 8 bases. There are 16 residues in the CDR3. Here the CDR3 reads CASSPPTLSNTGELFF. In DNA form, the CDR3 reads TGTGCCAGCTCACCACCGACACTTTCGAACACCGGGGAGCTGTTTTTT.

The CDR3 sequence is CAWSVPGYGNTIYF. The DNA of the CDR3 is TGTGCCTGGAGTGTACCGGGGTATGGAAACACCATATATTTT. The genes are TRBV30 and TRBJ1-3; D not resolved. Looked up from germline, CDR1 is GTSNPN and CDR2 is SVGIG (reference sequence). The ends were cut back, 0 bases at V and 3 bases at J, with 9 bases in the middle. The CDR3 runs 14 residues.

The chain combines TRBV2 with TRBJ1-5, with a possible D match to TRBD1 (5 bases). V gave up 8 bases and J gave up 0 bases, with 14 bases separating them. This CDR3 is built from 15 residues. CDR1 and CDR2 (germline): SNHLY, FYNNEI. The CDR3 region is CASGAGGYSNQPQHF. The CDR3, as DNA: TGTGCCAGCGGGGCAGGAGGCTATAGCAATCAGCCCCAGCATTTT.

V gene TRBV6-1 combines with J gene TRBJ2-1; 8 nucleotides agree with TRBD2. CDR1 is MNHNS and CDR2 is SASEGT in the germline V gene. This CDR3 has 18 amino acids. V lost 1 base to trimming and J lost 3 bases; unmatched junction nucleotides: 11. The CDR3 DNA sequence: TGTGCCAGCAGTGAAGAAGTGTTGAGCGGGAGCTTCTACAATGAGCAGTTCTTC. It specifies CASSEEVLSGSFYNEQFF.

The rearrangement links TRBV15 to TRBJ1-2; D remains unclear. The CDR3 loop spans 17 amino acids. The germline V gene has CDR1 LNHNV and CDR2 YYDKDF (reference sequence). V lost 1 base, J lost 6 bases, and 21 bases lay in between. The CDR3 region has the DNA TGTGCCACCAGCAGAGGGACCACACCTCCTGGACGGAATGGCTACACCTTC. This codes for CATSRGTTPPGRNGYTF.

The chain recombines TRBV9 with TRBJ1-2, with D possibly matching TRBD1 (6 bases). The ends were cut back, 4 bases at V and 2 bases at J, with 15 bases in the middle. Germline CDR1 reads SGDLS; CDR2 reads YYNGEE. This CDR3 contains 15 residues. The CDR3 DNA reads as TGTGCCAGCAGCCCCACCGGAACAGGGAACTATGGCTACACCTTC. This codes for CASSPTGTGNYGYTF.

The V and J genes are TRBV5-1 and TRBJ1-2, with D maybe TRBD1 (6 bases). CDR1 and CDR2 from the germline V gene are SGHRS and YFSETQ. The CDR3 runs to 13 residues. Trimming stripped 3 bases from V and 5 bases from J, with 11 bases between. The CDR3 nucleotides read TGCGCCAGCAGCTGGACAGTTGAATATGGCTACACCTTC. It translates to CASSWTVEYGYTF.